This section outlines one TCR beta chain sequence together with its context. TCR beta sequencing was performed on blood CD8+ and CD4+ T cells. The patients serving as multiple sclerosis controls were treatment-naive. They had stable or active relapsing-remitting disease and fulfilled revised McDonald criteria. Negative magnetic isolation gave CD8+ and CD4+ cells; FACS enriched CD8+ TEMRA. The entry originates in a study of CD8 T cells in Susac syndrome. The RNA, roughly 0.45 to 1 ug, was put through reverse transcription using random hexamers. Amplification of TCR beta CDR3 across 54 Vbeta and 13 Jbeta was performed with immunoSEQ multiplex PCR. TCRdb processed the immunoSEQ multiplex PCR reads anew with MiXCR; each CDR3 protein has one entry. The sample has 200,000 or so distinct CDR3 sequences, around 95% seen once. This CDR3 spans 13 amino acids. CDR1 and CDR2 from the germline V gene are LNHNV and YYDKDF (reference sequence). Trimming left V 2 bases short and J 6 bases short, with 9 bases between.

The sequenced material came from CD4+ T cells from PBMCs. This chain links TRBV15 with TRBJ2-3; unclear D gene. This TCR came from a human donor with multiple sclerosis. CDR3 protein: CATSRRPRDTQYF. DNA for the CDR3: TGTGCCACCAGCAGACGCCCGCGGGATACGCAGTATTTT. The whole variable domain, filled in from reference TRBV15 and TRBJ2-3, reads DAMVIQNPRYQVTQFGKPVTLSCSQTLNHNVMYWYQQKSSQAPKLLFHYYDKDFNNEADTPDNFQSRRPNTSFCFLDIRSPGLGDTAMYLCATSRRPRDTQYFGPGTRLTVL.